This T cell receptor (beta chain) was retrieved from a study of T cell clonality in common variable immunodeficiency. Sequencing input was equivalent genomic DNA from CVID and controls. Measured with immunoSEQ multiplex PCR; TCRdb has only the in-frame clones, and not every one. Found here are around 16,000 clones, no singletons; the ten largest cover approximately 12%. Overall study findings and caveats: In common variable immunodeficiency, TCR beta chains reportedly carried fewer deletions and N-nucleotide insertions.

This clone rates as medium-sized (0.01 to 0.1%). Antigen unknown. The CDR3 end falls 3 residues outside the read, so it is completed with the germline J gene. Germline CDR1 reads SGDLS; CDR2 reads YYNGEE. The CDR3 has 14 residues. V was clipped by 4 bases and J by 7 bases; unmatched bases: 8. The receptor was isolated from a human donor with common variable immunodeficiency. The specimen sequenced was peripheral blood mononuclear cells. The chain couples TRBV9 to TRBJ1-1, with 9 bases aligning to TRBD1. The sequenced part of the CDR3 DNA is TGTGCCAGCAGCCCGGGACAGGGTATGGTTGAA. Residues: CASSPGQGMVE. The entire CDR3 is CASSPGQGMVEAFF.